What follows describes a single TCR beta chain. Its specificity is not known. Semi-nested PCR with Nested Universal Primer A followed constant-region reverse priming of full-length variable regions. TCRdb itself ran the 5' RACE reads through MiXCR, one entry per CDR3 protein. This repertoire shows about 50,000 distinct CDR3 sequences, more than 25% found once; its top ten account for roughly 2%. Study conclusions and caveats: The TCR gene usage of tumor memory CD4+ T cells clustered together with blood and lymph node memory CD4+ cells and with lymph node naive CD4+ cells.

In germline, CDR1 is MNHEY, CDR2 SMNVEV (reference sequence). The ends lost 7 bases at V and 4 bases at J; junction bases unmatched: 8. CDR3 length: 17 residues. Purified naive CD4+ T cells were depleted of CD25+ Tregs. The J gene is TRBJ2-2, the V gene TRBV27; 14 bases agree with TRBD2. Material: naive CD4+ T cells sorted from blood. Noted subset: naive CD4+ T cells, CD4+CD45RA+CD25-. This receptor was obtained from a female donor with breast cancer. The DNA for the CDR3 is TGTGCCAGCACCTTCTATGGGACTAGCGGGAGCACCGGGGAGCTGTTTTTT. Translation: CASTFYGTSGSTGELFF.